The present TCR beta chain was sequenced within a study of T cell responses to AZD1222 COVID-19 vaccine. Findings and limits, study-wide: Close to half of all spike-specific TCRs reportedly target regions of the variants that are unmutated. Spike-specific TCR breadth and depth both grew after two AZD1222 doses.

The length of the CDR3 is 15 residues. The germline V and J ends were trimmed by 7 bases and 0 bases, with 12 bases remaining between them. Germline values: CDR1 SEHNR, CDR2 FQNEAQ (reference sequence). TCRdb keeps only in-frame clones here, not all; method: immunoSEQ multiplex PCR. The table has more than 85,000 clones, 88% seen once. A remark on this clone: Its antigen is not identified.

The rearrangement joins TRBV7-9 to TRBJ1-4; TRBD1 might be the D (6 bases). The sequencing here drew on peripheral blood, taken on day 0 of AZD1222 vaccination. The receptor was derived from an adult in good health. The chain's CDR3 is CASTEGGSTNEKLFF. Written as DNA, the CDR3 is TGTGCCAGCACCGAAGGGGGATCAACTAATGAAAAACTGTTTTTT.